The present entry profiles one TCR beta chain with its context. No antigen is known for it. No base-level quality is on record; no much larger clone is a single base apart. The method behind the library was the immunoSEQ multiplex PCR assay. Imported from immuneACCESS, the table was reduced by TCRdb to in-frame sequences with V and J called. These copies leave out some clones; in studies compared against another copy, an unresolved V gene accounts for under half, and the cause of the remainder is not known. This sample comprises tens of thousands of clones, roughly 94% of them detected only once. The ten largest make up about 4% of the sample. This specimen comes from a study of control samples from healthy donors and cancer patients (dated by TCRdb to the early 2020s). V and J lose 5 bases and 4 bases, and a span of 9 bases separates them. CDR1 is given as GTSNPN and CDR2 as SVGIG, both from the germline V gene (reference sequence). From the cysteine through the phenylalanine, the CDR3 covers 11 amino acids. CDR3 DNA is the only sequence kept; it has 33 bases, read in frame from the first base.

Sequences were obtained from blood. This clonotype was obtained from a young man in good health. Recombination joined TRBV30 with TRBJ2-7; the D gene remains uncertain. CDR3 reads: CAWGSGYEQYF. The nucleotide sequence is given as TGTGCCTGGGGCTCGGGTTACGAGCAGTACTTC.